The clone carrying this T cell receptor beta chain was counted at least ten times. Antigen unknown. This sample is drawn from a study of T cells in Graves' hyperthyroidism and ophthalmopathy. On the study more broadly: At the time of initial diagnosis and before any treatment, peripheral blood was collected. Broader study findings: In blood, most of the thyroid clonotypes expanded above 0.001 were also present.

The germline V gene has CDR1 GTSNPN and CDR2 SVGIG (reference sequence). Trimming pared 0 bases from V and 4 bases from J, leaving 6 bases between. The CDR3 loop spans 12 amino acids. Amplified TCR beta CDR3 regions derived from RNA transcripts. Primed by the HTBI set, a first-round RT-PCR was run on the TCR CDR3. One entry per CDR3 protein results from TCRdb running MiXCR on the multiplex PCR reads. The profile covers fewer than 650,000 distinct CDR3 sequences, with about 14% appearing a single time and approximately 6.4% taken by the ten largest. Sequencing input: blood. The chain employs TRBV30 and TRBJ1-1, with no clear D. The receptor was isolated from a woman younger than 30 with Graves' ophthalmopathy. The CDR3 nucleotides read TGTGCCTGGAGTGTAAAGGTCACTGAAGCTTTCTTT. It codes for CAWSVKVTEAFF.